These 26 T cell receptor beta chains share one sample of origin, sequenced in a study of spatial heterogeneity in lung cancer. Whole-study findings and limits: How many expanded intratumoral alpha and beta TCRs were present tracked the tumor mutation count, which was a count of nonsynonymous mutations.

For these TCRs, the target antigens are not known. Sample time point: sample taken at primary tumor resection. TCRdb re-analysed the 5' RACE reads in MiXCR, keeping a single row per CDR3 protein. In the table there are around 20,000 distinct CDR3 sequences, 2.8% of which are singletons. The sequenced sample was lung tumor tissue, obtained at surgery. Receptors were obtained from a male donor with early-stage non-small cell lung cancer.

This clonotype was seen many times. J is TRBJ2-5 and V is TRBV27, with unresolved D. V was shortened by 5 bases and J by 0 bases, with 10 bases between the two germline ends. The CDR3 is 14 residues long. Germline V gene data show CDR1 as MNHEY and CDR2 as SMNVEV (reference sequence). The CDR3 loop is CASSPNWYQETQYF. CDR3 coding DNA: TGTGCCAGCAGTCCTAATTGGTACCAAGAGACCCAGTACTTC.

This rearrangement joins TRBV9 to TRBJ2-7, with 10 bases matching TRBD2. V gave up 4 bases and J gave up 3 bases; unmatched junction bases: 10. CDR1 SGDLS and CDR2 YYNGEE come from the germline V gene. This CDR3 contains 16 residues. CDR3 sequence reads: CASSPQGLAVGYEQYF. The CDR3 region has the DNA TGTGCCAGCAGCCCCCAAGGACTAGCGGTTGGCTACGAGCAGTACTTC.

There are many counts of this clonotype. The chain joins TRBV7-8 to TRBJ2-1; 10 bases fit TRBD2. The germline gives CDR1 SGHVS, CDR2 FQNEAQ. CDR3 length equals 16 residues. Trimming took 5 bases from V and 9 from J; bases not matched to a gene: 13. CDR3 sequence reads: CASSPLAGSLGAEQFF. CDR3 bases: TGTGCCAGCAGCCCACTAGCGGGGTCCCTTGGGGCTGAGCAGTTCTTC.

This clonotype was observed many times. The chain recombines TRBV19 with TRBJ2-6, with TRBD2 identical over 10 bases. Per germline, CDR1 LNHDA and CDR2 SQIVND (reference sequence). The CDR3 is 19 amino acids. V was pared by 7 bases and J by 2 bases, with 14 bases of the junction left unmatched. CDR3 DNA sequence: TGTGCCAGTAAGGAGACTAGCGGGCTAAGGGTCCCTGGGGCCAACGTCCTGACTTTC. It is translated as CASKETSGLRVPGANVLTF.

Comment on this clonotype: An end of the junction differs from the germline gene, which may be a read error. The chain employs TRBV9 and TRBJ2-1, with TRBD2 as a possible D gene (5 bases). The CDR3 is 15 amino acids. The germline V gene encodes CDR1 SGDLS and CDR2 YYNGEE. In DNA, the CDR3 is TGTGCCAGCAGCGTAAATCTAGCCGGTCCCAATGATCAGTTCTTC. Protein: CASSVNLAGPNDQFF.

In this sample, this clonotype turned up many times. The CDR3 coding sequence is TGCGCCAGCAGCTTGGCCACTAGCGAGAGCAATGAGCAGTTCTTC. Its protein is CASSLATSESNEQFF. The rearrangement links TRBV5-1 to TRBJ2-1; 7 nucleotides match TRBD2. The CDR3 has 15 residues. J was trimmed by 6 bases and V by 0 bases; bases with no gene match: 6. From germline, CDR1 is SGHRS and CDR2 YFSETQ.

This clonotype was seen repeatedly, ten times or more. This chain uses TRBV5-1 with TRBJ1-4; D may be TRBD1 (5 bases). Trimming stripped 0 bases from V and 2 bases from J, with 8 bases between. The germline CDR1 and CDR2 sequences are SGHRS and YFSETQ. There are 15 residues in the CDR3. CDR3 in DNA: TGCGCCAGCAGCTTGGTGGGGACGACTAATGAAAAACTGTTTTTT. It codes for CASSLVGTTNEKLFF. The full variable domain, rest sourced from reference TRBV5-1 and TRBJ1-4, is KAGVTQTPRYLIKTRGQQVTLSCSPISGHRSVSWYQQTPGQGLQFLFEYFSETQRNKGNFPGRFSGRQFSNSRSEMNVSTLELGDSALYLCASSLVGTTNEKLFFGSGTQLSVL.

This clonotype was seen repeatedly, ten times or more. The rearrangement joins TRBV20-1 to TRBJ1-4; D may be TRBD1 (5 bases). Between the trimmed V and J ends, which lost 2 bases and 6 bases, there was a span of 13 bases. This CDR3 is 14 amino acids long. Per germline, CDR1 DFQATT and CDR2 SNEGSKA (reference sequence). The CDR3 here is CSARLRGWDEKLFF. The CDR3 DNA sequence: TGCAGTGCTAGACTAAGGGGATGGGATGAAAAACTGTTTTTT.

The table lists this clonotype with many counts. The V gene is TRBV5-6, the J gene TRBJ2-1; 7 bases line up with TRBD2. The CDR3 is 15 amino acids. Germline V gene data show CDR1 as SGHDT and CDR2 as YYEEEE. Germline trimming cut 3 bases from V and 4 bases from J; bases unmatched to any gene: 7. CDR3 loop: CASSSPQRGYNEQFF. CDR3 nucleotides: TGTGCCAGCAGCTCGCCCCAGCGGGGTTACAATGAGCAGTTCTTC.

This clonotype has at least ten counts. The chain carries TRBV11-2 and TRBJ2-7; unclear D gene. Between the trimmed V and J ends, which lost 3 bases and 3 bases, there was a span of 15 bases. This CDR3 comprises 15 residues. Germline assignment: CDR1 SGHAT and CDR2 FQNNGV. This CDR3 reads CASSFSTMTNYEQYF. CDR3 in DNA: TGTGCCAGCAGCTTCTCGACAATGACAAACTACGAGCAGTACTTC.

This clonotype occurred a few times. The J gene is TRBJ2-1, the V gene TRBV4-3; 10 nucleotides match TRBD1. Germline CDR1 LGHNA, CDR2 YSLEER. The V and J ends lost 3 bases and 3 bases, in that order; junction bases with no gene match: 5. The CDR3 length is 16 residues. The CDR3 here is CASSHKTGGIYNEQFF. The CDR3 nucleotides are TGCGCCAGCAGCCATAAGACAGGGGGCATCTACAATGAGCAGTTCTTC.

Judged by abundance, this clonotype is medium-sized. The V gene is TRBV28, the J gene TRBJ1-2; 7 bases align to TRBD1. This CDR3 comprises 15 residues. CDR1 is MDHEN, CDR2 SYDVKM, per germline. V lost 7 bases and J lost 0; bases outside the gene matches: 8. Written as DNA, the CDR3 is TGTGCCAGCACTGATGGACAGGCGACTAACTATGGCTACACCTTC. It yields the protein CASTDGQATNYGYTF.

CDR3: CAWSKTSGNEQFF. CDR3 in DNA: TGTGCCTGGAGTAAGACTAGCGGGAATGAGCAGTTCTTC. The chain joins TRBV30 to TRBJ2-1, with 10 bases aligning to TRBD2. V was clipped by 2 bases and J by 7 bases; unmatched bases: 2. CDR3 length equals 13 residues. Germline assignment: CDR1 GTSNPN and CDR2 SVGIG (reference sequence).

Many counts were recorded for this clonotype. The chain couples TRBV24-1 to TRBJ1-4; D is perhaps TRBD1 (5 bases). CDR3 size: 17 residues. The germline V and J ends were trimmed by 12 bases and 4 bases, with 26 bases remaining between them. Per germline, CDR1 KGHDR and CDR2 SFDVKD. As DNA, the CDR3 is TGTGCCCCGCTTGGTAACGCGACGGGACCGGGTAATGAAAAACTGTTTTTT. Its protein product is CAPLGNATGPGNEKLFF.

This clonotype has at least ten counts. CDR3 DNA sequence: TGTGCCATCAGTGAGGACAGGGCTAATGAAAAACTGTTTTTT. Translating it yields CAISEDRANEKLFF. The genes are TRBV10-3 and TRBJ1-4; 7 bases map to TRBD1. CDR1 and CDR2 from the germline V gene are ENHRY and SYGVKD. V lost 2 bases, J lost 3 bases, and 0 bases stayed unmatched. This CDR3 is built from 14 residues.

At least ten counts were recorded for this clonotype. The chain recombines TRBV20-1 with TRBJ2-1, with D perhaps matching TRBD2 (5 bases). The CDR3 totals 15 residues. CDR1 and CDR2 (germline): DFQATT, SNEGSKA (reference sequence). V lost 5 bases, J lost 10 bases, and 24 bases lay in between. The CDR3 spells CSAFRGEANTGEQFF. The CDR3 DNA sequence: TGCAGTGCTTTTCGGGGAGAGGCCAATACGGGGGAGCAGTTCTTC.

Many counts were recorded for this clonotype. The genes are TRBV7-2 and TRBJ2-1; D assignment may be TRBD1 or TRBD2 (5 bases each). The length of the CDR3 is 16 residues. The V gene's germline CDR1 is SGHTA and CDR2 FQGNSA. V dropped 3 bases and J dropped 3 bases, with 15 bases sitting between them. CDR3 nucleotide sequence: TGTGCCAGCAGCTTCCGAGGGGTTAGCGTCTACAATGAGCAGTTCTTC. Its protein is CASSFRGVSVYNEQFF.

This clonotype was seen many times. The chain links TRBV5-1 to TRBJ2-1; possibly TRBD2 for D (5 bases). Trimming shortened V by 2 bases and J by 0 bases, and 15 bases separated the two germline ends. Germline values: CDR1 SGHRS, CDR2 YFSETQ. The CDR3 is 17 amino acids. DNA of the CDR3: TGCGCCAGCAGCTTTAATTTCCCGGGAAACTCCTACAATGAGCAGTTCTTC. Amino acids: CASSFNFPGNSYNEQFF. Drawing the rest from reference TRBV5-1 and TRBJ2-1, the complete variable domain is KAGVTQTPRYLIKTRGQQVTLSCSPISGHRSVSWYQQTPGQGLQFLFEYFSETQRNKGNFPGRFSGRQFSNSRSEMNVSTLELGDSALYLCASSFNFPGNSYNEQFFGPGTRLTVL.

This clonotype was recorded many times. The chain carries TRBV2 and TRBJ1-5; no reliable D call. Germline V CDR1 and CDR2: SNHLY, FYNNEI. This CDR3 has 13 residues. Trimming cost V 4 bases and J 3 bases, with 7 bases left between them. CDR3 amino acids: CASSAENNQPQHF. In DNA form, the CDR3 reads TGTGCCAGCAGTGCTGAGAACAATCAGCCCCAGCATTTT.

This clonotype was picked up many times. The chain carries TRBV5-1 and TRBJ1-1; no clear D. Between the trimmed V and J ends, which lost 4 bases and 3 bases, there was a span of 10 bases. The CDR3 is 13 amino acids. Germline CDR1 SGHRS, CDR2 YFSETQ. The CDR3 is CASSPRADTEAFF. CDR3 coding DNA: TGCGCCAGCAGCCCTAGGGCAGACACTGAAGCTTTCTTT.

This clonotype was counted ten times or more. The chain is built from TRBV11-3 and TRBJ2-7; no clear D gene. The CDR3 totals 13 residues. Per the germline V gene, CDR1 is SGHNT and CDR2 is YENEEA. Trimming shortened V by 3 bases and J by 10 bases, and 16 bases separated the two germline ends. The CDR3 DNA sequence: TGTGCCAGCAGCTTGAATGAAGGAAATTACCAGTACTTC. Translated: CASSLNEGNYQYF.

This rearrangement joins TRBV19 to TRBJ1-1, with D possibly TRBD1 on 5 matching bases. The germline V gene encodes CDR1 LNHDA and CDR2 SQIVND (reference sequence). This CDR3 has 13 residues. Trimming stripped 3 bases from V and 3 bases from J, with 8 bases between. This CDR3 reads CASSISRDTEAFF. DNA of the CDR3: TGTGCCAGTAGTATCAGCAGGGACACTGAAGCTTTCTTT.

Many counts were recorded for this clonotype. The chain uses TRBV12-3 or TRBV12-4 and TRBJ2-3; possible D gene TRBD1, 6 bases. Trimming shortened V by 5 bases and J by 2 bases, and 14 bases separated the two germline ends. This CDR3 has 15 amino acids. CDR3 in amino acids: CASSPRTGITDTQYF. For the CDR3, the DNA is TGTGCCAGCAGTCCGCGAACAGGGATCACAGATACGCAGTATTTT.

This clonotype is deemed medium-sized (0.01 to 0.1%). This rearrangement joins TRBV4-1 to TRBJ2-7; D is possibly TRBD2 (5 bases). Between the trimmed V and J ends, which lost 1 base and 1 base, there was a span of 8 bases. The CDR3 sequence is 14 residues long. CDR1 and CDR2 (germline): MGHRA, YSYEKL. The CDR3 here is CASSQVSGSYEQYF. As DNA, the CDR3 is TGCGCCAGCAGCCAAGTAAGCGGATCCTACGAGCAGTACTTC.

This clonotype was observed at least ten times. Mismatch with germline at one junction end may stem from a read error. CDR3 residues: CSAGDNEQFF. The CDR3 DNA reads as TGCAGTGCTGGAGACAATGAGCAGTTCTTC. This chain joins TRBV20-1 and TRBJ2-1; D is undetermined. Per the germline V gene, CDR1 is DFQATT and CDR2 is SNEGSKA (reference sequence). CDR3 size: 10 residues.

At least ten counts were recorded for this clonotype. The chain recombines TRBV27 with TRBJ1-3, with a possible D match to TRBD1 (6 bases). The V end was cut by 8 bases, the J end by 1 base, with 12 bases between. Germline V gene lookup returns CDR1 MNHEY and CDR2 SMNVEV (reference sequence). The CDR3 runs to 14 residues. The CDR3, as DNA: TGTGCCAGCGGAACAGGGCTTTCTGGAAACACCATATATTTT. Amino acid sequence: CASGTGLSGNTIYF.